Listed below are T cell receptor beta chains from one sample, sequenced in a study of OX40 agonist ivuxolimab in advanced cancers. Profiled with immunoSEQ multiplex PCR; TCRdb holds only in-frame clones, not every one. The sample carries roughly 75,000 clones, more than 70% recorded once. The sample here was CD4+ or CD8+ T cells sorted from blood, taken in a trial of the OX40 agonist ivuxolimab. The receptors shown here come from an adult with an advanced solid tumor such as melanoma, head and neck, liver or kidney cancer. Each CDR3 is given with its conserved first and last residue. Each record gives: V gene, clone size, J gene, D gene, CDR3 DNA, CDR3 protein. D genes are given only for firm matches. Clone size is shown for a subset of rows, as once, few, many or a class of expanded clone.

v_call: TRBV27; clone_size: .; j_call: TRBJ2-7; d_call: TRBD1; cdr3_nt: TGTGCCAGCAGTCACCGAGGACAGGGTCGGTACGAGCAGTACTTC; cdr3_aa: CASSHRGQGRYEQYF
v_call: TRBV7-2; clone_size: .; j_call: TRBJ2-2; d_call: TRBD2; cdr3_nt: TGTGCCAGCAGGGGACTAGCGGGGGGTCCCGGGGAGCTGTTTTTT; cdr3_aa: CASRGLAGGPGELFF
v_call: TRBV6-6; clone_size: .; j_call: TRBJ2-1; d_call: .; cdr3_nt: TGTGCCAGCAGTTCAGGATACAATGAGCAGTTCTTC; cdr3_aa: CASSSGYNEQFF
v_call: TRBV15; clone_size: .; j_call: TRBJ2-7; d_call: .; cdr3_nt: TGTGCCACCAGCTCATACAGGGAGGGCGGCTACGAGCAGTACTTC; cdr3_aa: CATSSYREGGYEQYF
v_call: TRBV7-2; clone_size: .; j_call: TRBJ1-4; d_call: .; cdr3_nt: TGTGCCAGCAGCTTCACCATTAATGAAAAACTGTTTTTT; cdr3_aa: CASSFTINEKLFF
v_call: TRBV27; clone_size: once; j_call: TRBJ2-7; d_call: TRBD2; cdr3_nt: TGTGCCAGCAGCTCCTGGGGTAGCGGGAGCGACGAGCAGTACTTC; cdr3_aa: CASSSWGSGSDEQYF
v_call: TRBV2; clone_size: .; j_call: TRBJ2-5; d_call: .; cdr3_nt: TGTGCCAGCAGTTTCCTTAGACAAGATGCCCAGTACTTC; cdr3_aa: CASSFLRQDAQYF
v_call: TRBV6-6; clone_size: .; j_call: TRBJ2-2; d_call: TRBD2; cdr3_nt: TGTGCCAGCAGTCAGGGACTAGCGGACGGGGAGCTGTTTTTT; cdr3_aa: CASSQGLADGELFF
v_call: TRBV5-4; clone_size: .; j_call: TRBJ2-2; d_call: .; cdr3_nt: TGTGCCAGCAGCCGACCCGCTAGCGCACCCTCAGAAACCGGGGAGCTGTTTTTT; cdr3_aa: CASSRPASAPSETGELFF
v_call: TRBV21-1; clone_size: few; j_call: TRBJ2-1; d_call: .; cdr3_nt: TGTGCCAGCAGCAAAGGGAAGAGAACCTTCCTTTCCTACAATGAGCAGTTCTTC; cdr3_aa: CASSKGKRTFLSYNEQFF
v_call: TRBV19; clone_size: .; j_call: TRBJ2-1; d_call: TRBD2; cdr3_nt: TGTGCCAGTGGGGCTCCCCGACTAGCGGGAGTCAATGAGCAGTTCTTC; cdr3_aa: CASGAPRLAGVNEQFF
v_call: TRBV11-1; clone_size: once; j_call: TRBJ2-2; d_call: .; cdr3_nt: TGTGCCAGCAGCTTGGAGGGGGGGACCGGGGAGCTGTTTTTT; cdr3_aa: CASSLEGGTGELFF
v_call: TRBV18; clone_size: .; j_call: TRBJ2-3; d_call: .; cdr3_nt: TGTGCCAGCTCACCGAGACAGGCTCAGCGGGTGACAGATACGCAGTATTTT; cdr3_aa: CASSPRQAQRVTDTQYF
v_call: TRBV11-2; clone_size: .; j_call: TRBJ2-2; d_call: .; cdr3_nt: TGTGCCAGCAGCTTCACACCCACGAACACCGGGGAGCTGTTTTTT; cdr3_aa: CASSFTPTNTGELFF
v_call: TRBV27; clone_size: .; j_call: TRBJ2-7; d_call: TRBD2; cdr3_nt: TGTGCCAGCAGTCCCGGGAGGAGCTCCTACGAGCAGTACTTC; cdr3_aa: CASSPGRSSYEQYF
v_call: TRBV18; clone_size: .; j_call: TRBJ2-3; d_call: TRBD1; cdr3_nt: TGTGCCAGCTCTGCCCAGAGGACAGGGGGCACAGATACGCAGTATTTT; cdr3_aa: CASSAQRTGGTDTQYF
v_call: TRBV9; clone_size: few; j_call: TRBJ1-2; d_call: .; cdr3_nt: TGTGCCAGCAGCGGGACAGCTTACTATGGCTACACCTTC; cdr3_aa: CASSGTAYYGYTF
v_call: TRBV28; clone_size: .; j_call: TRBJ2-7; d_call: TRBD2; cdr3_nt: TGTGCCAGCAGTCCACACGGACTAGGGCGCGAGCAGTACTTC; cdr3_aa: CASSPHGLGREQYF
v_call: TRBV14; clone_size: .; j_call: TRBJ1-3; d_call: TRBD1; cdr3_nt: TGTGCCAGCAGCCGACAGCTACAGGGGTCTGGAAACACCATATATTTT; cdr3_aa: CASSRQLQGSGNTIYF
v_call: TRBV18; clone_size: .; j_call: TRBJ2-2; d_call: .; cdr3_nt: TGTGCCAGCTCACCACTTCCCGCCGGGAACACCGGGGAGCTGTTTTTT; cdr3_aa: CASSPLPAGNTGELFF
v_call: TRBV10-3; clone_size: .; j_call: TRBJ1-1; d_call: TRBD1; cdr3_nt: TGTGCCATTGGACAGGGGGCGAACACTGAAGCTTTCTTT; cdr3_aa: CAIGQGANTEAFF
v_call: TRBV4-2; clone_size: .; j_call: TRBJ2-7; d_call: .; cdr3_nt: TGTGCCAGCAGCCAAGATACGGCAGGTCAAAATTACGAGCAGTACTTC; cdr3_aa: CASSQDTAGQNYEQYF
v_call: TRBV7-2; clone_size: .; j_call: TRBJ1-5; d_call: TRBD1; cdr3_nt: TGTGCCAGCAGCTTATCAGGGGGTGAGGGGCAGCCCCAGCATTTT; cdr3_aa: CASSLSGGEGQPQHF
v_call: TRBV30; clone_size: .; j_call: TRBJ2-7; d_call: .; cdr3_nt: TGTGCCTGGAGTATCACCCGGGACCGTTGGCAGTACTTC; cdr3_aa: CAWSITRDRWQYF
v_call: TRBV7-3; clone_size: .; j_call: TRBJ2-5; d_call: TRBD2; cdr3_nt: TGTGCCAGCAGCTCCCCCGGACTAGCGGGAGTGGAGACCCAGTACTTC; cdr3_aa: CASSSPGLAGVETQYF
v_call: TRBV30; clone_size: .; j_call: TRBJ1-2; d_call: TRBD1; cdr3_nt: TGTGCCTGGAGTGCAGGGGGCGAGGACTATGGCTACACCTTC; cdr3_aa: CAWSAGGEDYGYTF
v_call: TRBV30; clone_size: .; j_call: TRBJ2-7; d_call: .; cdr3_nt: TGTGCCTGGAGTGAGGACGGAGGGTTCGCCTACGAGCAGTACTTC; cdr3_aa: CAWSEDGGFAYEQYF